These 26 T cell receptor beta chains share one sample of origin, sequenced in a study of shared T cell receptors in the human thymus. Data came from immunoSEQ multiplex PCR; TCRdb stores just in-frame clones and leaves some out. Of hundreds of thousands of clones detected, about 84% appear once; the ten largest clones hold 0.013%. These data were also filed under a second study, of human thymus T cells.

The sequencing sample was made of thymocytes. The receptors originated from a boy under two years old with a congenital heart defect.

On this clone itself: Other DNA sequences in this specimen translate into the identical CDR3. The chain employs TRBV14 and TRBJ2-7; tentative D call: TRBD1 (6 bases). This CDR3 contains 15 residues. Germline V lookup: CDR1 SGHDN, CDR2 FVKESK. Trimming took 0 bases from V and 2 from J, leaving 11 bases between them. This chain's CDR3 is CASSQDRQATYEQYF. CDR3 coding DNA: TGTGCCAGCAGCCAAGACCGACAGGCCACCTACGAGCAGTACTTC.

CDR3 sequence reads: CASSLLHPGLAGGGEQFF. Written as DNA, the CDR3 is TGTGCCAGCAGTCTCCTTCACCCGGGACTAGCGGGAGGTGGTGAGCAGTTCTTC. The chain carries TRBV27 and TRBJ2-1; the match to TRBD2 covers 15 bases. The J segment lost 9 bases and the V segment lost 5 bases, leaving 14 bases of the junction unmatched. Germline CDR1 reads MNHEY; CDR2 reads SMNVEV (reference sequence). The CDR3 totals 18 residues.

The chain recombines TRBV2 with TRBJ2-3, with D possibly being TRBD1 (5 bases). This CDR3 contains 16 residues. Germline V CDR1 and CDR2: SNHLY, FYNNEI. The ends were cut back, 3 bases at V and 7 bases at J, with 20 bases in the middle. This CDR3 reads CASSDGTGPSGNTQYF. The CDR3 region has the DNA TGTGCCAGCAGTGACGGAACAGGCCCTTCAGGGAATACGCAGTATTTT.

The rearrangement joins TRBV6-5 to TRBJ2-7, with TRBD1 as a possible D gene (6 bases). Looked up from germline, CDR1 is MNHEY and CDR2 is SVGAGI. The CDR3 runs to 15 residues. Between the trimmed V and J ends, which lost 5 bases and 7 bases, there was a span of 21 bases. CDR3 sequence: CASSRRTVGAREQYF. The CDR3, as DNA: TGTGCCAGCAGTCGCCGGACAGTCGGGGCGAGGGAGCAGTACTTC.

V is TRBV7-2 and J is TRBJ1-2, with 8 positions matching TRBD1. Germline CDR1 reads SGHTA; CDR2 reads FQGNSA. The CDR3 loop spans 16 amino acids. Trimming removed 8 bases from V and 1 base from J; junction bases left unmatched: 12. CDR3 residues: CASFAWTGIINYGYTF. In nucleotides, the CDR3 is TGTGCCAGCTTTGCTTGGACAGGGATCATTAACTATGGCTACACCTTC.

This rearrangement joins TRBV7-2 to TRBJ2-7; TRBD2 matches 8 bases. J gave up 2 bases and V 5 bases, and 5 bases lay outside the gene matches. CDR1 and CDR2 (germline): SGHTA, FQGNSA. The CDR3 is 14 amino acids. The CDR3 DNA reads TGTGCCAGCAGCCCGACTAGCGACACCTACGAGCAGTACTTC. Its protein product is CASSPTSDTYEQYF.

This clone was seen a single time. The rearrangement joins TRBV30 to TRBJ2-7, with TRBD1 matching over 7 bases. Germline-derived CDR1 and CDR2 are GTSNPN and SVGIG (reference sequence). The CDR3 consists of 17 residues. The V and J ends lost 2 bases and 5 bases, in that order; junction bases with no gene match: 18. The DNA for the CDR3 is TGTGCCTGGAGTATACAGGGGCCCCTCTCCCGCCAGAACGAGCAGTACTTC. It specifies CAWSIQGPLSRQNEQYF.

CDR3 region: CASSGSTYEQYF. The DNA for the CDR3 is TGTGCCAGCAGTGGGTCTACCTACGAGCAGTACTTC. The J gene is TRBJ2-5, the V gene TRBV6-1; D is unresolved. Judging by the DNA end, TRBJ2-7 fits better; the J call may be wrong. Per the germline V gene, CDR1 is MNHNS and CDR2 is SASEGT. This CDR3 contains 12 residues.

The V call is TRBV19, the J call TRBJ2-7; the D gene is possibly TRBD1 (6 bases). Germline CDR1 reads LNHDA; CDR2 reads SQIVND (reference sequence). V lost 6 bases to trimming and J lost 3 bases, with 18 bases between them. The CDR3 extends over 15 amino acids. DNA of the CDR3: TGTGCCAGTAGGCCAACAGGGTACATCGACTACGAGCAGTACTTC. As protein: CASRPTGYIDYEQYF.

This clone showed up just a few times. Other DNA sequences in the same sample also yield this CDR3. The J gene is TRBJ2-5, the V gene TRBV30; 12 bases agree with TRBD2. The germline CDR1 and CDR2 sequences are GTSNPN and SVGIG (reference sequence). The junction had 12 bases not matched to a gene; V was cut back by 4 bases and J by 3 bases. This CDR3 has 17 amino acids. DNA for the CDR3: TGTGCCTGGAATGGCGCTAGCGGGAGGGATGCGGAAGAGACCCAGTACTTC. This codes for CAWNGASGRDAEETQYF.

The chain uses TRBV19 and TRBJ2-4, with a possible D match to TRBD1 (6 bases). Trimming pared 6 bases from V and 0 bases from J, leaving 18 bases between. This CDR3 comprises 17 residues. CDR1 and CDR2 from the germline V gene are LNHDA and SQIVND (reference sequence). CDR3 sequence reads: CASSIKTGTIAKNIQYF. Here the CDR3 DNA reads TGTGCCAGTAGCATCAAAACCGGGACAATAGCCAAAAACATTCAGTACTTC.

This clone was seen only once. The chain uses TRBV6-5 and TRBJ1-1; D is ambiguous. CDR1 MNHEY and CDR2 SVGAGI come from the germline V gene. With 5 bases removed from V and 5 bases from J, the gap between germline ends came to 9 bases. The CDR3 covers 12 residues. The CDR3 region has the DNA TGTGCCAGCAGTCTGAGGGCTACTGAAGCTTTCTTT. Translating it yields CASSLRATEAFF.

The rearrangement uses TRBV10-3 and TRBJ2-3; 7 bases agree with TRBD2. From germline, CDR1 is ENHRY and CDR2 SYGVKD. V dropped 7 bases and J dropped 2; count of bases not matched to a gene: 9. The CDR3 totals 15 residues. As DNA, the CDR3 is TGTGCCATCAAAGAAAGCGGGAATATCACAGATACGCAGTATTTT. Translated: CAIKESGNITDTQYF.

The V gene is TRBV14, the J gene TRBJ2-1; 12 positions match TRBD2. Germline V gene data show CDR1 as SGHDN and CDR2 as FVKESK. V lost 3 bases to trimming and J lost 7 bases; unmatched junction nucleotides: 7. The CDR3 is 16 residues long. The CDR3 DNA reads as TGTGCCAGCAGCCAGAAGACTAGCGGGAGTTGGAATGAGCAGTTCTTC. It is translated as CASSQKTSGSWNEQFF.

This clone was seen a few times. The chain joins TRBV15 to TRBJ2-3; 10 bases match TRBD2. This CDR3 contains 16 residues. Trimming cost V 1 base and J 2 bases; bases outside gene matches: 3. CDR1 and CDR2 (germline): LNHNV, YYDKDF (reference sequence). The CDR3 nucleotides are TGTGCCACCAGCAGAGGGACTAGCGGTGTCACAGATACGCAGTATTTT. Encoded protein: CATSRGTSGVTDTQYF.

This chain links TRBV27 with TRBJ2-1; the match to TRBD2 covers 7 bases. Germline CDR1 and CDR2: MNHEY and SMNVEV (reference sequence). CDR3 length equals 18 residues. V trimming: 3 bases; J trimming: 0 bases; junction bases outside the gene matches: 11. CDR3 DNA sequence: TGTGCCAGCAGTTTCAGGCTAGCGGCCTTGAGCTCCTACAATGAGCAGTTCTTC. This gives the protein CASSFRLAALSSYNEQFF.

J is TRBJ2-5 and V is TRBV28; TRBD2 matches at 13 bases. V trimming: 8 bases; J trimming: 5 bases; junction bases outside the gene matches: 11. Germline CDR1 reads MDHEN; CDR2 reads SYDVKM. This CDR3 region has 16 residues. The CDR3 DNA reads as TGTGCCAGCCGCCCTGAGACTAGCGGGAGGCGGGAGACCCAGTACTTC. As protein: CASRPETSGRRETQYF.

The sample holds one count of this clone. The V and J genes are TRBV5-1 and TRBJ2-1, with 7 bases fitting TRBD2. This CDR3 comprises 14 residues. The V segment lost 4 bases and the J segment 10 bases; nucleotides outside the gene matches: 11. The V gene's germline CDR1 is SGHRS and CDR2 YFSETQ. CDR3 bases: TGCGCCAGCAGCGAAGGGCGGGGGTCTCGCGAGCAGTTCTTC. This gives the protein CASSEGRGSREQFF.

This chain links TRBV19 with TRBJ2-6; 9 bases are a match to TRBD1. Per the germline V gene, CDR1 is LNHDA and CDR2 is SQIVND (reference sequence). Trimming removed 5 bases from V and 0 bases from J; junction bases left unmatched: 8. The CDR3 is 18 residues long. The CDR3 reads CASSSTGTGHSGANVLTF. The DNA for the CDR3 is TGTGCCAGTAGTTCAACCGGGACAGGGCACTCTGGGGCCAACGTCCTGACTTTC.

The CDR3 reads CASSQDRGNNQPQHF. Here the CDR3 DNA reads TGTGCCAGCAGTCAAGACAGGGGGAACAATCAGCCCCAGCATTTT. The J gene is TRBJ1-5, the V gene TRBV27; 9 nucleotides line up with TRBD1. Per the germline V gene, CDR1 is MNHEY and CDR2 is SMNVEV (reference sequence). The V gene end was trimmed by 5 bases and the J gene end by 3 bases; junction bases not matched to a gene: 5. This CDR3 has 15 amino acids.

This clone was observed a single time. This chain links TRBV5-6 with TRBJ1-1; TRBD1 matches 9 bases. V was pared by 3 bases and J by 10 bases, with 10 bases of the junction left unmatched. CDR1 is SGHDT, CDR2 YYEEEE, per germline. CDR3 length equals 14 residues. In DNA, the CDR3 is TGTGCCAGCAGCTCACGACAGGGGGGACCGTTAGCTTTCTTT. Encoded protein: CASSSRQGGPLAFF.

The chain joins TRBV4-3 to TRBJ1-4; D call uncertain. Between the trimmed V and J ends, which lost 4 bases and 0 bases, there was a span of 9 bases. The CDR3 is 15 residues long. Per germline, CDR1 LGHNA and CDR2 YSLEER. This CDR3 is CASSLFNSTNEKLFF. The CDR3 DNA follows: TGCGCCAGCAGCCTTTTCAATTCAACTAATGAAAAACTGTTTTTT.

Notes on this clone: The identical CDR3 is also encoded by other nucleotide sequences in the sample. The chain couples TRBV25-1 to TRBJ1-5; TRBD1 matches 7 bases. Germline trimming cut 1 base from V and 9 bases from J; bases unmatched to any gene: 6. This CDR3 has 14 residues. CDR1 is MGHDK, CDR2 SYGVNS, per germline. The CDR3 coding sequence is TGTGCCAGCAGTGAATCGGCAGGGGGACGGCCCCAGCATTTT. It yields the protein CASSESAGGRPQHF.

V gene TRBV28 combines with J gene TRBJ2-5; 14 nucleotides match TRBD2. From germline, CDR1 is MDHEN and CDR2 SYDVKM. The CDR3 extends over 20 amino acids. J lost 1 base, V lost 5 bases, and 15 bases had no gene match. The CDR3 here is CASSPGSGTSGSPPQETQYF. CDR3 DNA sequence: TGTGCCAGCAGTCCGGGCAGTGGGACTAGCGGGAGCCCACCCCAAGAGACCCAGTACTTC.

The chain couples TRBV4-2 to TRBJ2-7; 13 bases are shared with TRBD2. The ends lost 4 bases at V and 4 bases at J; junction bases unmatched: 7. The CDR3 has 16 residues. Germline V gene data show CDR1 as LGHNA and CDR2 as YNFKEQ. CDR3 amino acids: CASSPSTSGRDYEQYF. The CDR3 DNA is TGTGCCAGCAGCCCATCTACTAGCGGGAGGGATTACGAGCAGTACTTC.

This clone was detected only once. The genes are TRBV4-3 and TRBJ2-7; D is undetermined. Germline V lookup: CDR1 LGHNA, CDR2 YSLEER. The CDR3 is made up of 17 amino acids. The V end was cut by 0 bases, the J end by 3 bases, with 18 bases between. CDR3 coding DNA: TGCGCCAGCAGCCAAGATCGACTCGTTAGAAGTAGCTACGAGCAGTACTTC. Its protein product is CASSQDRLVRSSYEQYF.